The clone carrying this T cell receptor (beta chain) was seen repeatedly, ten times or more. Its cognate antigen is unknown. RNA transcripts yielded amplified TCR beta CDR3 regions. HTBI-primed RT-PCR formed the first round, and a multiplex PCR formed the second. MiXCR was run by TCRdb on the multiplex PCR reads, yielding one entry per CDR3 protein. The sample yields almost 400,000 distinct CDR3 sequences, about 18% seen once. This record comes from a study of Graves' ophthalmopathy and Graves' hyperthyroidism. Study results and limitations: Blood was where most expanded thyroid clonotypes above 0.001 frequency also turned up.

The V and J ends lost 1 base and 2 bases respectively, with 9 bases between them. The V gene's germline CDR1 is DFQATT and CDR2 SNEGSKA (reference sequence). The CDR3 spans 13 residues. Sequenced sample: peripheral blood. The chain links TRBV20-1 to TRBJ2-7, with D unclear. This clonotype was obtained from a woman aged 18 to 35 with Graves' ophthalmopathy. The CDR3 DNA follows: TGCAGTGCTAGAGGGGGATCTACCTACGAGCAGTACTTC. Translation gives CSARGGSTYEQYF.